Shown below are 26 T cell receptor beta chains from a single sample sequenced in a study of vaccination effects on CD4 cells after COVID-19. TCRdb's table, derived via immunoSEQ multiplex PCR, lists solely in-frame clones and lacks some. The sample has roughly 41,000 clones; approximately 70% are singletons. Their antigens are not known. Having been cultured for roughly 9 days, the cells underwent CD4+ T cell isolation. Each participant was given two doses of one vaccine (BNT162b2 or mRNA-1273). The source material was CD4+ T cells from PBMCs cultured without peptide, sampled after COVID-19 vaccination. The receptors stem from a human donor who received a COVID-19 vaccine.

The chain combines TRBV3-1 (or the pseudogene TRBV3-2) with TRBJ2-1; 9 bases agree with TRBD2. This CDR3 is 16 amino acids long. Germline CDR1 is LGHDT and CDR2 is YNNKEL (reference sequence). V lost 4 bases, J lost 0 bases, and 4 bases stayed unmatched. The CDR3 DNA is TGTGCCAGCAGCCCCCTAGCGGGAAGCTCCTACAATGAGCAGTTCTTC. It encodes CASSPLAGSSYNEQFF.

This chain links TRBV15 with TRBJ1-5; D is unclear. Germline loops: CDR1 LNHNV, CDR2 YYDKDF (reference sequence). Trimming removed 4 bases from V and 7 bases from J, with 14 bases in between. The CDR3 loop spans 14 amino acids. CDR3 residues: CATSTRTVGQPQHF. Written as DNA, the CDR3 is TGTGCCACCAGCACTAGAACCGTCGGGCAGCCCCAGCATTTT. Supplemented by reference TRBV15 and TRBJ1-5, the full variable domain reads DAMVIQNPRYQVTQFGKPVTLSCSQTLNHNVMYWYQQKSSQAPKLLFHYYDKDFNNEADTPDNFQSRRPNTSFCFLDIRSPGLGDTAMYLCATSTRTVGQPQHFGDGTRLSIL.

The gene calls are TRBV24-1 and TRBJ1-2; TRBD1 is a possible D gene (5 bases). This CDR3 region has 14 residues. The germline V and J ends were trimmed by 4 bases and 4 bases, with 12 bases remaining between them. Germline lookup yields CDR1 KGHDR and CDR2 SFDVKD. The CDR3 DNA reads as TGTGCCACCAGTGACAGAGGACACACCTATGGCTACACCTTC. Protein product: CATSDRGHTYGYTF.

The gene calls are TRBV19 and TRBJ1-1; maybe TRBD1 (6 bases). Trimming shortened V by 9 bases and J by 7 bases, and 12 bases separated the two germline ends. This CDR3 is 11 amino acids long. CDR1 and CDR2 (germline): LNHDA, SQIVND (reference sequence). CDR3 sequence reads: CARSGTREAFF. DNA of the CDR3: TGTGCCAGGAGCGGGACACGTGAAGCTTTCTTT.

The gene calls are TRBV19 and TRBJ2-2; 7 positions agree with TRBD1. This CDR3 comprises 14 residues. With 7 bases clipped from V and 3 bases from J, the junction kept 5 bases outside the gene matches. Germline V CDR1 and CDR2: LNHDA, SQIVND (reference sequence). CDR3 sequence: CASTSGQHTGELFF. In DNA form, the CDR3 reads TGTGCCAGTACCTCGGGACAGCACACCGGGGAGCTGTTTTTT.

The rearrangement joins TRBV4-1 to TRBJ1-1, with 7 bases that match TRBD1. The CDR3 sequence is 15 residues long. The germline V gene has CDR1 MGHRA and CDR2 YSYEKL. V was clipped by 0 bases and J by 6 bases; unmatched bases: 7. CDR3 sequence reads: CASSQDLYRGAEAFF. CDR3 bases: TGCGCCAGCAGCCAAGACCTATACAGGGGCGCTGAAGCTTTCTTT.

A few counts support this clone. This chain connects TRBV27 to TRBJ1-5, with D possibly being TRBD1 (5 bases). Trimming took 4 bases from V and 11 from J, leaving 12 bases between them. Germline assignment: CDR1 MNHEY and CDR2 SMNVEV (reference sequence). CDR3 length equals 12 residues. The CDR3 here is CASSSVGGAQHF. DNA of the CDR3: TGTGCCAGCAGTTCCGTAGGAGGGGCCCAGCATTTT.

This clone was found once. The chain carries TRBV27 and TRBJ1-5; 7 bases match TRBD1. V was pared by 3 bases and J by 7 bases, with 9 bases of the junction left unmatched. The CDR3 contains 15 residues. Germline CDR1 and CDR2: MNHEY and SMNVEV (reference sequence). CDR3 protein: CASSFVYRGRQPQHF. The DNA of the CDR3 is TGTGCCAGCAGTTTCGTATACAGGGGACGCCAGCCCCAGCATTTT.

The chain joins TRBV9 to TRBJ2-1, with 10 positions matching TRBD2. Trimming took 4 bases from V and 5 from J; bases not matched to a gene: 9. The CDR3 has 16 amino acids. Germline loops: CDR1 SGDLS, CDR2 YYNGEE. This CDR3 is CASSPQAGGVNNEQFF. The CDR3 bases are TGTGCCAGCAGCCCCCAAGCGGGGGGGGTAAACAATGAGCAGTTCTTC.

The chain joins TRBV5-3 to TRBJ2-1, with 9 bases lining up with TRBD2. TRBV5-3 is identified as an open reading frame with a role that is uncertain. The V segment lost 0 bases and the J segment 4 bases; nucleotides outside the gene matches: 5. The CDR3 contains 16 residues. The CDR3 DNA is TGTGCCAGAAGCTTGGGGGTAGCGGGAGAATACAATGAGCAGTTCTTC. This gives the protein CARSLGVAGEYNEQFF.

The V gene is TRBV12-3 or TRBV12-4, the J gene TRBJ1-2; unclear D gene. This CDR3 spans 13 amino acids. Deletions cut 6 bases from V and 4 bases from J, with 12 bases between. This chain's CDR3 is CASRDTSPYGYTF. Here the CDR3 DNA reads TGTGCCAGCAGGGATACATCTCCCTATGGCTACACCTTC.

This clone occurred a few times. This chain uses TRBV18 with TRBJ2-7; the match to TRBD2 covers 9 bases. The CDR3 is 15 amino acids. J was trimmed by 5 bases and V by 0 bases; bases with no gene match: 5. The V gene's germline CDR1 is KGHSH and CDR2 LQKENI. The CDR3 here is CASSPPAGGPHEQYF. The DNA for the CDR3 is TGTGCCAGCTCACCACCTGCGGGAGGGCCACACGAGCAGTACTTC. The whole variable domain, filled in from reference TRBV18 and TRBJ2-7, reads NAGVMQNPRHLVRRRGQEARLRCSPMKGHSHVYWYRQLPEEGLKFMVYLQKENIIDESGMPKERFSAEFPKEGPSILRIQQVVRGDSAAYFCASSPPAGGPHEQYFGPGTRLTVT.

The chain couples TRBV6-1 to TRBJ1-6; the match to TRBD1 covers 11 bases. Looked up from germline, CDR1 is MNHNS and CDR2 is SASEGT. The trim removed 5 bases at V and 7 bases at J, leaving 4 bases unmatched. This CDR3 has 15 amino acids. The CDR3 bases are TGTGCCAGCAGTTCGGGGACAGGGGGGAATTCACCCCTCCACTTT. Amino acids: CASSSGTGGNSPLHF.

This chain connects TRBV27 to TRBJ1-3; 7 nucleotides align to TRBD1. CDR3 length: 14 amino acids. V lost 6 bases and J lost 4; bases outside the gene matches: 6. Per germline, CDR1 MNHEY and CDR2 SMNVEV (reference sequence). The CDR3 protein is CASSRGGSGNTIYF. CDR3 nucleotide sequence: TGTGCCAGCAGCCGAGGGGGCTCAGGAAACACCATATATTTT.

This clone has a handful of counts. This rearrangement joins TRBV7-8 to TRBJ2-2; D gene uncertain. The CDR3 covers 15 residues. Trimming took off 0 bases at V and 6 bases at J, with 11 bases between the two ends. CDR1 is SGHVS and CDR2 is FQNEAQ in the germline V gene. Written as DNA, the CDR3 is TGTGCCAGCAGCTTAGCGTTGTTAGTTGCCGGGGAGCTGTTTTTT. The encoded protein is CASSLALLVAGELFF.

There are a few counts of this clone. The V gene is TRBV6-2 or TRBV6-3, the J gene TRBJ2-7; TRBD2 matches at 10 bases. Germline CDR1 reads MNHEY; CDR2 reads SVGEGT. V gave up 5 bases and J gave up 2 bases; unmatched junction bases: 3. The CDR3 is 14 residues long. This chain's CDR3 is CASSLLAGPYEQYF. Here the CDR3 DNA reads TGTGCCAGCAGTCTACTAGCGGGGCCCTACGAGCAGTACTTC.

This sequence joins TRBV5-6 and TRBJ2-1, with D possibly called TRBD1 or TRBD2 (5 bases each). CDR1 is SGHDT, CDR2 YYEEEE, per germline. This CDR3 has 17 residues. Deletions cut 0 bases from V and 0 bases from J, with 13 bases between. CDR3: CASSLGWGTSSYNEQFF. Written as DNA, the CDR3 is TGTGCCAGCAGCTTGGGCTGGGGGACCAGCTCCTACAATGAGCAGTTCTTC.

The chain links TRBV4-1 to TRBJ1-3; D unresolved. Germline values: CDR1 MGHRA, CDR2 YSYEKL. The CDR3 has 15 residues. Between the trimmed V and J ends, which lost 4 bases and 0 bases, there was a span of 10 bases. In nucleotides, the CDR3 is TGCGCCAGCAGCCCCAGAGGGTTCTCTGGAAACACCATATATTTT. It translates to CASSPRGFSGNTIYF.

This chain links TRBV3-1 (or the pseudogene TRBV3-2) with TRBJ2-3, with 8 positions matching TRBD2. The CDR3 runs 15 residues. CDR1 is LGHDT, CDR2 YNNKEL, per germline (reference sequence). With 4 bases clipped from V and 6 bases from J, the junction kept 9 bases outside the gene matches. The CDR3: CASSLQSGGQDTQYF. The DNA of the CDR3 is TGTGCCAGCAGCCTCCAAAGCGGGGGCCAGGATACGCAGTATTTT.

The chain links TRBV10-3 to TRBJ1-2; weak D call: TRBD1 (5 bases). The CDR3 extends over 16 amino acids. V was clipped by 7 bases and J by 2 bases, with 20 bases between them. CDR1 is ENHRY and CDR2 is SYGVKD in the germline V gene. The CDR3 region is CAITRTRSAINYGYTF. The CDR3 nucleotides read TGTGCCATCACGAGGACACGGAGCGCCATAAACTATGGCTACACCTTC.

The rearrangement uses TRBV12-5 and TRBJ1-1; maybe TRBD1 (5 bases). V was shortened by 5 bases and J by 8 bases, with 9 bases between the two germline ends. CDR1 and CDR2 from the germline V gene are LGHNT and FRNRAP. The CDR3 is made up of 11 amino acids. The CDR3 DNA sequence: TGTGCTAGTGGTATAAGGACAGAAGCTTTCTTT. Protein sequence: CASGIRTEAFF.

This clone was seen a single time. The V and J genes are TRBV3-1 (or the pseudogene TRBV3-2) and TRBJ1-1, with unresolved D. The V end was cut by 0 bases, the J end by 9 bases, with 14 bases between. Per germline, CDR1 LGHDT and CDR2 YNNKEL (reference sequence). The CDR3 has 14 amino acids. CDR3 residues: CASSQDPWGTQAFF. CDR3 DNA sequence: TGTGCCAGCAGCCAAGATCCTTGGGGTACTCAAGCTTTCTTT.

The V call is TRBV21-1, the J call TRBJ2-5. TRBV21-1 is noted as a pseudogene. The CDR3 totals 13 residues. Written as DNA, the CDR3 is TGTGCCAGCAGCAAGGGGGAAGGAGAGACCCAGTACTTC. Translation gives CASSKGEGETQYF.

Comments on this clone: One junction end disagrees with the germline gene, perhaps due to a read error. The V and J genes are TRBV10-2 and TRBJ2-7, with D perhaps assigned TRBD1 or TRBD2 (6 bases each). CDR1 WSHSY and CDR2 SAAADI come from the germline V gene. The length of the CDR3 is 14 residues. DNA of the CDR3: TGCGCCAGCAATGAGGGGGGCTCCTTCTACGAGCAGTACTTC. Protein product: CASNEGGSFYEQYF.

In its sample, this clone was seen a few times. The chain is built from TRBV7-9 and TRBJ1-1, with 7 bases fitting TRBD1. This CDR3 contains 12 residues. Germline V gives CDR1 SEHNR, CDR2 FQNEAQ (reference sequence). V shed 1 base, J shed 11 bases, and the junction held 4 bases outside the gene matches. CDR3 loop: CASSLEDREAFF. CDR3 nucleotides: TGTGCCAGCAGCTTAGAAGACAGGGAGGCTTTCTTT.

The chain couples TRBV7-9 to TRBJ1-1, with TRBD1 matching 7 bases. Germline V lookup: CDR1 SEHNR, CDR2 FQNEAQ (reference sequence). The CDR3 is 15 residues long. V lost 11 bases and J lost 0; bases outside the gene matches: 12. The CDR3 DNA reads as TGTGCCGGAGACCGGGACAGTTTGATGAACACTGAAGCTTTCTTT. Encoded protein: CAGDRDSLMNTEAFF.